This T cell receptor beta chain was identified during a study of CD8+ T cells in alopecia areata. Treatment defined: oral pan-JAK inhibitor, 5-10 mg twice daily. This CDR3 region has 15 residues. The V end lost 6 bases, the J end lost 1 base, and 13 bases lay between the germline ends. Germline V lookup: CDR1 SEHNR, CDR2 FQNEAQ (reference sequence). Extraction of RNA preceded its reverse transcription into cDNA, which served as the sequencing template. The method was immunoSEQ multiplex PCR; TCRdb's version includes in-frame clones alone and lacks a portion of them. The sample consists of nearly 95,000 clones, 70% to 80% of them appearing once.

J is TRBJ2-1 and V is TRBV7-9, with D perhaps assigned TRBD1 or TRBD2 (5 bases each). The sample here was CD8+ T cells sorted from blood, taken between weeks 43 and 45, from a patient treated with tofacitinib. This receptor was obtained from a human donor with alopecia areata. The CDR3 spells CASSRSGRSYNEQFF. CDR3 bases: TGTGCCAGCAGTCGATCGGGGCGGTCCTACAATGAGCAGTTCTTC.